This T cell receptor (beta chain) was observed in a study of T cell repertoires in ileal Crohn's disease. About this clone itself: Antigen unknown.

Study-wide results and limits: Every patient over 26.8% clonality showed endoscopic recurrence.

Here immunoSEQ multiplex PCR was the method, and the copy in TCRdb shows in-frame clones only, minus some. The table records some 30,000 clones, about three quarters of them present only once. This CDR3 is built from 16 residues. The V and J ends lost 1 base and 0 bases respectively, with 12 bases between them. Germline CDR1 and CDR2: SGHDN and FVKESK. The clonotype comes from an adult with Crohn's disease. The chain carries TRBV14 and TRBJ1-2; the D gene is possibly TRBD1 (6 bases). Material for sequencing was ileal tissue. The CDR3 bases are TGTGCCAGCAGCCAAGGCATGGGGGCATCTAACTATGGCTACACCTTC. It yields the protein CASSQGMGASNYGYTF.